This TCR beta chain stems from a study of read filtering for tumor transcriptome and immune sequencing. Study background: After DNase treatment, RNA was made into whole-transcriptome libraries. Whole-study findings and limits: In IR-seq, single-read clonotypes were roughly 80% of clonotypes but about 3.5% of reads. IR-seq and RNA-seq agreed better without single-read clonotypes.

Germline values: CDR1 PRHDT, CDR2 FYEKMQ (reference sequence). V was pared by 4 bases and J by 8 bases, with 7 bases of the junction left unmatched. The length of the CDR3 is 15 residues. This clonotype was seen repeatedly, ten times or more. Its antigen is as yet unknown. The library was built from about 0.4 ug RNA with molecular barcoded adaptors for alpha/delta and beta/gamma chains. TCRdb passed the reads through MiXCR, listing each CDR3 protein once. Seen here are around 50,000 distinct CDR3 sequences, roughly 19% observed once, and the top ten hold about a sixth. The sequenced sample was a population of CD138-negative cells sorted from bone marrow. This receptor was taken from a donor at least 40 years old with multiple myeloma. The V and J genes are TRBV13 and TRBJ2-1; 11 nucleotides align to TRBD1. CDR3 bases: TGTGCCAGCAGCTCCGGGACAGGGGGAAGTTATGAGCAGTTCTTC. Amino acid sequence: CASSSGTGGSYEQFF.